This is a list of T cell receptor beta chains from one sample in a study of neurological immune-mediated disorders. MiXCR was run by TCRdb on the 5' RACE reads, yielding one entry per CDR3 protein. The table has tens of thousands of distinct CDR3 sequences, about 9% seen once; the top ten hold roughly 1.5%. Sequenced sample: PBMCs. The receptors were sampled from a woman aged 40 to 50 in good health. Each CDR3 is given with its conserved first and last residue. The D gene is left open where the match is weak. Size tells how often a clone was seen (once, few, many) or the class of an expanded clone, and some rows leave it out.

cdr3_aa cdr3_nt j_call cdr3_length d_call clone_size v_call
CASSVSQGYEQYF TGTGCCAGCAGCGTCAGCCAGGGGTACGAGCAGTACTTC TRBJ2-7 13 NA many TRBV9
CAIRGQNSNQPQHF TGTGCCATCAGGGGCCAGAATAGCAATCAGCCCCAGCATTTT TRBJ1-5 14 NA many TRBV10-3
CSVEESGLAGAGANVLTF TGCAGCGTTGAAGAAAGCGGACTAGCGGGAGCTGGGGCCAACGTCCTGACTTTC TRBJ2-6 18 TRBD2 medium-sized TRBV29-1
CATSRGGSGATDTQYF TGTGCCACCAGCAGAGGAGGTAGCGGAGCCACAGATACGCAGTATTTT TRBJ2-3 16 NA NA TRBV15
CASSLGPGGPEAFF TGCGCCAGCAGCTTGGGACCCGGGGGCCCTGAAGCTTTCTTT TRBJ1-1 14 NA many TRBV5-1
CASSRTTGGTEAFF TGCGCCAGCAGCCGCACCACAGGGGGGACTGAAGCTTTCTTT TRBJ1-1 14 TRBD1 many TRBV5-1
CASSPGAGAADTQYF TGCGCCAGCAGCCCCGGGGCAGGGGCAGCAGATACGCAGTATTTT TRBJ2-3 15 NA many TRBV4-3
CASSLSSYTEAFF TGTGCCAGCAGCTTGTCAAGTTACACTGAAGCTTTCTTT TRBJ1-1 13 NA many TRBV7-9
CASSLGPRAPIRQETQYF TGCGCCAGCAGCTTGGGCCCCAGGGCACCCATCCGCCAAGAGACCCAGTACTTC TRBJ2-5 18 NA many TRBV5-1
CASSLAGGGETQYF TGTGCCAGCAGCTTAGCGGGGGGAGGGGAGACCCAGTACTTC TRBJ2-5 14 TRBD2 few TRBV7-2
CASSFRQVVNTEAFF TGTGCCAGCAGCTTCAGACAGGTAGTGAACACTGAAGCTTTCTTT TRBJ1-1 15 NA many TRBV7-2
CASSRTGGKRANEQFF TGTGCCAGCTCACGGACAGGGGGCAAAAGGGCGAATGAGCAGTTCTTC TRBJ2-1 16 TRBD1 NA TRBV18
CSARDKDILQPQHF TGCAGTGCTAGAGATAAGGACATACTACAGCCCCAGCATTTT TRBJ1-5 14 NA many TRBV20-1
CASSERTGIWAFF TGTGCCAGCAGTGAAAGGACAGGGATATGGGCTTTCTTT TRBJ1-1 13 TRBD1 many TRBV6-1
CASSLRGIGNQPQHF TGCGCCAGCAGCTTGCGGGGGATAGGCAATCAGCCCCAGCATTTT TRBJ1-5 15 NA many TRBV5-1
CSATGTGVMGYTF TGCAGTGCTACCGGGACAGGGGTTATGGGCTACACCTTC TRBJ1-2 13 TRBD1 few TRBV20-1
CASSGSSGANVLTF TGCGCCAGCAGCGGGAGCTCTGGGGCCAACGTCCTGACTTTC TRBJ2-6 14 NA many TRBV5-1
CASSLSPNQPQHF TGTGCCAGCAGCTTGTCCCCCAATCAGCCCCAGCATTTT TRBJ1-5 13 NA many TRBV7-2
CASSAGTGRGEQYF TGTGCCAGCAGCGCCGGGACAGGGCGCGGAGAGCAGTACTTC TRBJ2-7 14 TRBD1 many TRBV2
CASSLQGAGPQHF TGTGCCAGCAGTCTACAGGGGGCAGGGCCCCAGCATTTT TRBJ1-5 13 TRBD1 many TRBV12-3/TRBV12-4
CASSLREDYGYTF TGTGCCAGCAGCTTAAGGGAGGACTATGGCTACACCTTC TRBJ1-2 13 NA many TRBV7-9
CASSYGGVGNQPQHF TGTGCCAGCAGTTACGGCGGTGTAGGCAATCAGCCCCAGCATTTT TRBJ1-5 15 NA NA TRBV6-2/TRBV6-3
CASSTRQSYEQYF TGCGCCAGCAGCACTCGACAGTCCTACGAGCAGTACTTC TRBJ2-7 13 NA many TRBV5-1
CASSLGGSYQPQHF TGTGCCAGCAGTTTAGGAGGGTCCTATCAGCCCCAGCATTTT TRBJ1-5 14 NA many TRBV6-2/TRBV6-3
CASSYLYSYEQYF TGTGCCAGCAGTTACTTGTACTCCTACGAGCAGTACTTC TRBJ2-7 13 NA many TRBV6-6
CSAREGGFSGYTF TGCAGTGCTAGGGAAGGGGGCTTTTCCGGCTACACCTTC TRBJ1-2 13 TRBD1 many TRBV20-1
CASARDLGDYGYTF TGCGCCAGTGCCCGGGACCTGGGGGACTATGGCTACACCTTC TRBJ1-2 14 NA many TRBV5-1
CASQTGYFGTDTQYF TGCGCCAGTCAGACAGGTTACTTCGGCACAGATACGCAGTATTTT TRBJ2-3 15 NA many TRBV5-1
CASRVGGTQKEKLFF TGTGCCAGCAGAGTAGGAGGGACCCAGAAGGAAAAACTGTTTTTT TRBJ1-4 15 NA many TRBV2
CASGLVQRTGLRNTIYF TGTGCTAGTGGTTTGGTACAACGAACAGGGTTGAGAAACACCATATATTTT TRBJ1-3 17 NA NA TRBV12-5
CASSLGGPGLSSGNSPLHF TGTGCCAGCAGCTTAGGGGGGCCAGGGTTGAGCTCGGGCAATTCACCCCTCCACTTT TRBJ1-6 19 NA many TRBV7-2
CASSSRYTQYF TGTGCCAGCAGCTCCAGGTATACGCAGTATTTT TRBJ2-3 11 NA many TRBV11-1
CASSPWVETQYF TGTGCCAGCAGTCCATGGGTAGAGACCCAGTACTTC TRBJ2-5 12 NA many TRBV12-3/TRBV12-4
CASSYSTGDYGYTF TGTGCCAGCAGTTACTCTACAGGGGACTATGGCTACACCTTC TRBJ1-2 14 TRBD1 many TRBV6-5
CAWTSGTGGGEAFF TGTGCCTGGACCTCCGGGACAGGGGGCGGTGAAGCTTTCTTT TRBJ1-1 14 TRBD1 NA TRBV30
CASSMNRGGYTF TGTGCCAGCAGCATGAACAGGGGTGGCTACACCTTC TRBJ1-2 12 TRBD1 many TRBV27
CASSYPWTGLGNQPQHF TGTGCCAGCAGTTACCCGTGGACGGGGTTGGGCAATCAGCCCCAGCATTTT TRBJ1-5 17 NA few TRBV6-5
CASSPSAIAYEQYF TGCGCCAGCAGCCCCAGCGCAATTGCCTACGAGCAGTACTTC TRBJ2-7 14 NA many TRBV4-1
CAISETNRGDGYTF TGTGCCATCAGTGAGACGAACAGAGGAGATGGCTACACCTTC TRBJ1-2 14 NA many TRBV10-3
CASSLAGTYKRVDTQYF TGCGCCAGCAGCTTGGCCGGGACTTACAAGCGGGTGGATACGCAGTATTTT TRBJ2-3 17 NA many TRBV5-1
CASSIPPNEQYF TGTGCCAGCAGCATACCCCCTAACGAGCAGTACTTC TRBJ2-7 12 NA many TRBV7-2
CASQRGDDNSPLHF TGCGCCAGCCAGAGGGGGGATGATAATTCACCCCTCCACTTT TRBJ1-6 14 NA many TRBV5-1
CASSFSTPNTEAFF TGTGCCAGCAGCTTCAGTACGCCGAACACTGAAGCTTTCTTT TRBJ1-1 14 NA many TRBV7-2